These T cell receptor beta chains were read from a single sample in a study of T-cell memory formation after mild COVID-19. TCRdb used MiXCR to reprocess the 5' RACE reads, holding one entry per CDR3 protein. Among approximately 450,000 distinct CDR3 sequences listed, 18% were seen once. The specimen sequenced was PBMCs or a T cell subset sorted from them (not recorded which). The receptors here all came from an adult woman who had mild COVID-19 (a few samples of this study predate the infection). Cell type and time point are not known. The CDR3 runs from the conserved cysteine through the conserved F or W. D genes are given only for firm matches. Rows give clone size only sometimes, using once, few, many, or a class for an expanded clone.

TRBJ1-2 | - | once | TRBV12-3/TRBV12-4 | TGTGCCAGCAGTCCTACACTGGGAGACTATGGCTACACCTTC | CASSPTLGDYGYTF
TRBJ1-2 | - | few | TRBV7-2 | TGTGCCAGCAGCGAAGGGGACTATGGCTACACCTTC | CASSEGDYGYTF
TRBJ2-3 | - | few | TRBV5-1 | TGCGCCAGCAGCTGGACTTCGGGGGGCCGGGGAGATACGCAGTATTTT | CASSWTSGGRGDTQYF
TRBJ2-3 | - | many | TRBV7-9 | TGTGCCAGCAGCAGACAGGTCGATACGCAGTATTTT | CASSRQVDTQYF
TRBJ1-5 | - | few | TRBV12-3/TRBV12-4 | TGTGCCAGCAATCCAGGCGGAAATCAGCCCCAGCATTTT | CASNPGGNQPQHF
TRBJ1-4 | - | - | TRBV7-9 | TGTGCCAGCAGCTTCAGAGAAACTAATGAAAAACTGTTTTTT | CASSFRETNEKLFF
TRBJ1-1 | - | once | TRBV7-9 | TGTGCCATCCTAGAACAGGGAGGCACTGAAGCTTTCTTT | CAILEQGGTEAFF
TRBJ2-3 | - | - | TRBV6-5 | TGTGCCAGCCCCCACCGGGTCCCAAGCACAGATACGCAGTATTTT | CASPHRVPSTDTQYF
TRBJ2-1 | TRBD2 | few | TRBV24-1 | TGTGCCACCAGTGATTTGTCCACGGGGGGGACTTACAATGAGCAGTTCTTC | CATSDLSTGGTYNEQFF
TRBJ1-4 | - | - | TRBV20-1 | TGCAGTGCTAAGAACGAGGCAGGGAAAAAACTGTTTTTT | CSAKNEAGKKLFF
TRBJ2-7 | - | - | TRBV5-4 | TGTGCCAGCAGCTTATCCCGTGGATCGGCCTACGAGCAGTACTTC | CASSLSRGSAYEQYF
TRBJ2-3 | TRBD2 | - | TRBV13 | TGTGCCAGCAGCTTAACCGTTAGCGGGGCTGAAACAGATACGCAGTATTTT | CASSLTVSGAETDTQYF
TRBJ2-2 | - | - | TRBV12-5 | TGTGCTAGTGGTTTGGTTCTAGGGCAGTCCACCGGGGAGCTGTTTTTT | CASGLVLGQSTGELFF
TRBJ2-3 | - | - | TRBV29-1 | TGCAGCGTTGTTCGGGCACTGGATACGCAGTATTTT | CSVVRALDTQYF
TRBJ2-3 | - | - | TRBV5-1 | TGCGCCAGCAGGGACGGGGCTAGCACAGATACGCAGTATTTT | CASRDGASTDTQYF
TRBJ2-1 | - | few | TRBV29-1 | TGCAGCGTGGCCTGGGATGAGCAGTTCTTC | CSVAWDEQFF
TRBJ2-7 | - | few | TRBV7-9 | TGTGCCAGCAGCCGCAGGGTTTACGAGCAGTACTTC | CASSRRVYEQYF
TRBJ1-1 | - | few | TRBV10-3 | TGTGCCATCAGGCAGGGAGTCGGGTTAGGCACTGAAGCTTTCTTT | CAIRQGVGLGTEAFF
TRBJ1-2 | - | few | TRBV5-1 | TGCGCCAGCAGCCCGTCCGGCGGATCATCTAACTATGGCTACACCTTC | CASSPSGGSSNYGYTF
TRBJ1-1 | - | - | TRBV27 | TGTGCCAGCAGTCAATACAGGGCCACTGAAGCTTTCTTT | CASSQYRATEAFF
TRBJ2-7 | TRBD2 | few | TRBV7-8 | TGTGCCAGCAGCCCCAGCGGGAGGGGGAGGGAAGAGCAGTACTTC | CASSPSGRGREEQYF
TRBJ2-5 | - | few | TRBV27 | TGTGCCAGCAGTTGGGGGATACCAGAGACCCAGTACTTC | CASSWGIPETQYF
TRBJ2-3 | - | once | TRBV12-3/TRBV12-4 | TGTGCCAGCTCCCACGGGATAGCCTTCTCTAGCACAGATACGCAGTATTTT | CASSHGIAFSSTDTQYF
TRBJ2-3 | TRBD2 | - | TRBV12-3/TRBV12-4 | TGTGCCAGCAGTAGACCTAGCGGGGGTAGCACAGATACGCAGTATTTT | CASSRPSGGSTDTQYF
TRBJ2-3 | - | - | TRBV7-6 | TGTGCCAGCAGCCCACTCCCCGAGGGGACCCCCAGGGGTACGCAGTATTTT | CASSPLPEGTPRGTQYF
TRBJ1-5 | - | - | TRBV20-1 | TGCAGTGCTACGCCGGGGGATCAGCCCCAGCATTTT | CSATPGDQPQHF
TRBJ2-3 | - | - | TRBV18 | TGTGCCAGCTCACCACGCACAGGGAAGAATACGCAGTATTTT | CASSPRTGKNTQYF
TRBJ2-7 | TRBD2 | many | TRBV20-1 | TGCAGTGCTAGAGAACTAGCGGGGGGCCGTTACGAGCAGTACTTC | CSARELAGGRYEQYF
TRBJ2-1 | TRBD2 | - | TRBV20-1 | TGCAGTGCTAGTCTAGCGGGGGGGAGCTCCTACAATGAGCAGTTCTTC | CSASLAGGSSYNEQFF
TRBJ2-5 | - | once | TRBV20-1 | TGCAGTGTCCGAGCGTCGGGGCAAGAGACCCAGTACTTC | CSVRASGQETQYF
TRBJ1-4 | - | - | TRBV20-1 | TGCAGTGCTGGGAGGGATGAAAAACTGTTTTTT | CSAGRDEKLFF
TRBJ2-7 | - | - | TRBV25-1 | TGTGCCAGCATCGGGCCTGTTTACTCCTACGAGCAGTACTTC | CASIGPVYSYEQYF